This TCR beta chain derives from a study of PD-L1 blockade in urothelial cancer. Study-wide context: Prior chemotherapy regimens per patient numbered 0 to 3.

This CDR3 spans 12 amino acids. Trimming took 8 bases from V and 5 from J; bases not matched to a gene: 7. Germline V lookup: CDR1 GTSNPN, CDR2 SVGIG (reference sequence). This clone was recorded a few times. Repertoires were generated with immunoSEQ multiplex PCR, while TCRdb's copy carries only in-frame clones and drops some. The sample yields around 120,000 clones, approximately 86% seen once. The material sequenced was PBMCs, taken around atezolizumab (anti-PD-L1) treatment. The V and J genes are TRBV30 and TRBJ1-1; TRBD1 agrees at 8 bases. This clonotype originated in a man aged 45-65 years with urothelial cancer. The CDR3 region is CALDREVTEAFF. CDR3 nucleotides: TGTGCCCTGGACAGGGAGGTGACTGAAGCTTTCTTT.